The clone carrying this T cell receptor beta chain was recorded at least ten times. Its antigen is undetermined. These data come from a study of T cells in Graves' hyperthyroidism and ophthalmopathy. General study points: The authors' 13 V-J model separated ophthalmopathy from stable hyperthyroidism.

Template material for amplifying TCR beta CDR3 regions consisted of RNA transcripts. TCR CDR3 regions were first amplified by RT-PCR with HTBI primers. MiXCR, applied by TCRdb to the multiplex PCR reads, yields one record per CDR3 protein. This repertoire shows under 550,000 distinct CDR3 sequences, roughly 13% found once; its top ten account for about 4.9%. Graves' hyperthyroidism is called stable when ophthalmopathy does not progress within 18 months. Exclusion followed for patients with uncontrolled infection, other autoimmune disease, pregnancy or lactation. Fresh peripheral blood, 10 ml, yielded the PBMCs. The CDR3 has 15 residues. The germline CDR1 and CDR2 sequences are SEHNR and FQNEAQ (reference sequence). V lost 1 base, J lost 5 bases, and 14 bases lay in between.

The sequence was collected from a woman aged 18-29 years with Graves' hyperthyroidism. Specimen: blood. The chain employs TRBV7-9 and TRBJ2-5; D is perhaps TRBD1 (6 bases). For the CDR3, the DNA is TGTGCCAGCAGCTTAGAAGGGGGAGTGCTGGAGACCCAGTACTTC. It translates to CASSLEGGVLETQYF.